The clone carrying this TCR beta chain has more than one count but fewer than ten. This sample is part of a study of blood T cells in healthy people across ages. CDR3 length: 15 residues. Looked up from germline, CDR1 is SGHDN and CDR2 is FVKESK. Trimming pared 0 bases from V and 5 bases from J, leaving 13 bases between. Using a J-beta primer mix together with a sample-barcoded 5' primer, a second PCR was run for roughly 7 to 11 cycles. TCRdb processed the 5' RACE reads anew with MiXCR; each CDR3 protein has one entry. Altogether approximately 960,000 distinct CDR3 sequences are present, roughly 29% being singletons, with the ten largest covering roughly 10%. The data also belong to a second study, concerning T cells of mothers and their children.

The source material was blood. This TCR came from a woman aged 40 to 50 in good health. The rearrangement joins TRBV14 to TRBJ1-2; no definite D call. For the CDR3, the DNA is TGTGCCAGCAGCCAAGAATTGCGGGGAGTATATGGCTACACCTTC. It is translated as CASSQELRGVYGYTF.